This T cell receptor beta chain was profiled in a study of blood T cell repertoires in COVID-19. Study in general: Samples came from the United States, Italy and Spain, spanning acute and convalescent COVID-19. PBMCs, B-cell-depleted T cells, or T cells provided the cDNA or gDNA that made up the material.

Germline CDR1 and CDR2: MDHEN and SYDVKM. The length of the CDR3 is 13 residues. The ends were cut back, 1 base at V and 3 bases at J, with 7 bases in the middle. In the study's own analysis: Counts of nucleated cells, estimated from reference gene primer amplification, were obtained. TCRdb's copy holds only in-frame clones and misses some; the assay was immunoSEQ multiplex PCR. For V, J and clone size, that table is used; D and trimming come from the DNA. The table includes hundreds of thousands of clones, 80% to 90% detected once. The sequenced material came from peripheral blood. V gene TRBV28 combines with J gene TRBJ2-7, with D uncertain. The sequence was obtained from a man aged 35 to 55 with acute or convalescent COVID-19. This chain's CDR3 is CASSLFPGYEQYF. CDR3 coding DNA: TGTGCCAGCAGTTTATTTCCCGGCTACGAGCAGTACTTC.